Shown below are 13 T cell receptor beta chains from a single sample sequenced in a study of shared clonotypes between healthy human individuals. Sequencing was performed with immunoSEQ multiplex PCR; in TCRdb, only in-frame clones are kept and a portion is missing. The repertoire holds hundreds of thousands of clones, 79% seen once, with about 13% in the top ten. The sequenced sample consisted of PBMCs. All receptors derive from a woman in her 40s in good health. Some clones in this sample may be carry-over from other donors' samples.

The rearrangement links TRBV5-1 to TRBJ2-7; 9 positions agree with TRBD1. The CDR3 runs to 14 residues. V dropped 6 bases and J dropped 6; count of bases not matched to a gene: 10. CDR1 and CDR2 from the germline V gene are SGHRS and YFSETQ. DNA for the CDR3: TGCGCCAGCACTGTATGGACAGGGGTTTGCGAGCAGTACTTC. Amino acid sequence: CASTVWTGVCEQYF.

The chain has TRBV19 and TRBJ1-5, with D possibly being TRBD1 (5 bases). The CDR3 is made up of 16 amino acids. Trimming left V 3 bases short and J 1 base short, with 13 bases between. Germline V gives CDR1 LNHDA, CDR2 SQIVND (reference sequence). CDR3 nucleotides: TGTGCCAGTAGTATGGGGGAAAAAGGGAGCAATCAGCCCCAGCATTTT. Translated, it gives CASSMGEKGSNQPQHF.

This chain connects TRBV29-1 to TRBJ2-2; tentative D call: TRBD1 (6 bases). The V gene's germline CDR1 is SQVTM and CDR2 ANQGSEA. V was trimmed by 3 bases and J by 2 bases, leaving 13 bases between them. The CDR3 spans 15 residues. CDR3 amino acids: CSVEGRQDNTGELFF. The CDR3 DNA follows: TGCAGCGTTGAGGGGCGACAGGACAACACCGGGGAGCTGTTTTTT.

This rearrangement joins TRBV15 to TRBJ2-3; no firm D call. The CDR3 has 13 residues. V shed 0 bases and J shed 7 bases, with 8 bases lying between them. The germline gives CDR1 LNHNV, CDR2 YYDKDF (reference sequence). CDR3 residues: CATSRDLDHTQYF. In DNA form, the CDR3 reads TGTGCCACCAGCAGAGATTTGGACCATACGCAGTATTTT.

The CDR3, as DNA: TGTGCCAGCAGGGAAACTACCTTCGGTGGGACTGAAGCTTTCTTT. It encodes CASRETTFGGTEAFF. The rearrangement uses TRBV2 and TRBJ1-1; D uncertain. V lost 6 bases and J lost 5, with 19 bases in between. The CDR3 has 15 amino acids. CDR1 and CDR2 from the germline V gene are SNHLY and FYNNEI.

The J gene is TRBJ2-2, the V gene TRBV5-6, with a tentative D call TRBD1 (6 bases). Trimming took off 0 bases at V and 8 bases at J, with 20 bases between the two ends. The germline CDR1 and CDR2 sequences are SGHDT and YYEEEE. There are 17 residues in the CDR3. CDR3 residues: CASSLGAVQGKIGELFF. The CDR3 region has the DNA TGTGCCAGCAGCTTGGGGGCCGTGCAGGGGAAGATAGGGGAGCTGTTTTTT.

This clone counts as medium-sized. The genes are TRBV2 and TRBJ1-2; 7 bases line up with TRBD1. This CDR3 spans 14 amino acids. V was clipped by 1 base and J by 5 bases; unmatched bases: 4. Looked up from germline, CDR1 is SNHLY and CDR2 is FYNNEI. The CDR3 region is CASSEGGTVYGYTF. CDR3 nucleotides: TGTGCCAGCAGTGAAGGGGGGACAGTGTATGGCTACACCTTC.

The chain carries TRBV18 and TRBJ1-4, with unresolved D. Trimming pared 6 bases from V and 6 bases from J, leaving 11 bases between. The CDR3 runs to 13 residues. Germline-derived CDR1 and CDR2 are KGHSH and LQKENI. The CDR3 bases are TGTGCCAGCTCCAGCGAATCGGATGAAAAACTGTTTTTT. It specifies CASSSESDEKLFF.

CDR3 coding DNA: TGTGCCAGCAGCTTGGCCAGGGGAGGCTATGGCTACACCTTC. Encoded protein: CASSLARGGYGYTF. The chain couples TRBV5-4 to TRBJ1-2; possible D gene TRBD1, 6 bases. Germline CDR1 and CDR2: SGHNT and YYREEE (reference sequence). The CDR3 loop spans 14 amino acids. Trimming left V 0 bases short and J 4 bases short, with 10 bases between.

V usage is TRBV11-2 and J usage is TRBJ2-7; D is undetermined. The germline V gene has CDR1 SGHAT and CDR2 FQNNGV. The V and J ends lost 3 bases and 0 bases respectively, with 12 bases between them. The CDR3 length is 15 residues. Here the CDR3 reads CASSFFDLVSYEQYF. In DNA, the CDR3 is TGTGCCAGCAGCTTCTTTGATTTAGTCTCCTACGAGCAGTACTTC.

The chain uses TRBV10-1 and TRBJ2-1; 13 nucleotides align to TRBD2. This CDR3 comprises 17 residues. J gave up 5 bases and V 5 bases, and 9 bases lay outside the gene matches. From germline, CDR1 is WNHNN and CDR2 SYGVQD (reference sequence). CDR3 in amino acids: CASSQGTSGAPDNEQFF. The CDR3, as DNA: TGCGCCAGCAGTCAAGGGACTAGCGGGGCTCCGGACAATGAGCAGTTCTTC.

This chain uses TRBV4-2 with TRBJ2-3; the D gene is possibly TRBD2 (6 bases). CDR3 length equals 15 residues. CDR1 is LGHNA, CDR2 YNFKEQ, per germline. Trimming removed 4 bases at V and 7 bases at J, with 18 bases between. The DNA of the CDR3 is TGTGCCAGCAGCCGAGGGGACGGGAGTCGGAATACGCAGTATTTT. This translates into CASSRGDGSRNTQYF.

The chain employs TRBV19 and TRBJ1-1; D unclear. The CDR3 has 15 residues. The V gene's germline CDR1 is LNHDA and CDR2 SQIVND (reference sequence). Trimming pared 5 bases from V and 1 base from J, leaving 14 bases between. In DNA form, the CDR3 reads TGTGCCAGTAGTCCCCTGAGGGTCGCGAACACTGAAGCTTTCTTT. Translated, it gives CASSPLRVANTEAFF.